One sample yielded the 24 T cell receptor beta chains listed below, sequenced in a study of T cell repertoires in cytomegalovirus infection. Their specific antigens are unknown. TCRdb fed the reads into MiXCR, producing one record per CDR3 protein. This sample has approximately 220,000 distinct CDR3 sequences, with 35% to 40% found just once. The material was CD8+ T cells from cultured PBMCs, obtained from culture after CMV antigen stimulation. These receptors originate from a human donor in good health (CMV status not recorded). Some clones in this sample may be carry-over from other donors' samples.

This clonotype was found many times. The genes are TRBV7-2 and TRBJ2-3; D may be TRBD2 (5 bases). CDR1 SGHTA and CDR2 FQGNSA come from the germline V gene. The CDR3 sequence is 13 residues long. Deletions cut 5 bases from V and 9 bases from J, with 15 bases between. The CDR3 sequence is CASSPWTPKTQYF. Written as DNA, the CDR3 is TGTGCCAGCAGCCCCTGGACTCCGAAGACGCAGTATTTT.

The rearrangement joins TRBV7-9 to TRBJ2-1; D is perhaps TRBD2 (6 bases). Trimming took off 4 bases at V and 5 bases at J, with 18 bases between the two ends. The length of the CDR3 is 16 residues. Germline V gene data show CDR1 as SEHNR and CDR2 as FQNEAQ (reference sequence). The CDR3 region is CASSSYLSGSNNEQFF. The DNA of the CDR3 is TGTGCCAGCAGCTCCTACCTCTCCGGGAGTAACAATGAGCAGTTCTTC.

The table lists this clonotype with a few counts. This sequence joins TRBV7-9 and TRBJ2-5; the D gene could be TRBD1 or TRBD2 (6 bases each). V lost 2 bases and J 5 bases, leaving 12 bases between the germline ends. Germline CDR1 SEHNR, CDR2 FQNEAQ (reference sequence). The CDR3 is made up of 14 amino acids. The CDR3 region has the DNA TGTGCCAGCAGCTTAATAGGAGGGGGTGAGACCCAGTACTTC. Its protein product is CASSLIGGGETQYF.

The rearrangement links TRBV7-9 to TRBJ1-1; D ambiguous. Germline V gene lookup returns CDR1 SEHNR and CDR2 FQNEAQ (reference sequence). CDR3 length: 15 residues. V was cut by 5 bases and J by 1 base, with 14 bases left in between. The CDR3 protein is CASSPLPSPNTEAFF. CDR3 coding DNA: TGTGCCAGCAGCCCCTTACCTTCACCGAACACTGAAGCTTTCTTT. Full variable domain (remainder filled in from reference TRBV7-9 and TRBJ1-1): DTGVSQNPRHKITKRGQNVTFRCDPISEHNRLYWYRQTLGQGPEFLTYFQNEAQLEKSRLLSDRFSAERPKGSFSTLEIQRTEQGDSAMYLCASSPLPSPNTEAFFGQGTRLTVV.

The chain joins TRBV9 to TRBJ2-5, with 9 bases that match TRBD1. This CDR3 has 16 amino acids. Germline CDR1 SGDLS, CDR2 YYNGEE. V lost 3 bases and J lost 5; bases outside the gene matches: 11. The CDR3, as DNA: TGTGCCAGCAGCGCGAGCCGGGACAGGGTGGTGGAGACCCAGTACTTC. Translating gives CASSASRDRVVETQYF.

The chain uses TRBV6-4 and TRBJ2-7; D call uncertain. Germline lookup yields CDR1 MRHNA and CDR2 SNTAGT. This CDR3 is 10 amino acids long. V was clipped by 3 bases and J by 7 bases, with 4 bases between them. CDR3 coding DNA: TGTGCCAGCAGTGAAAGGGAGCAGTACTTC. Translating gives CASSEREQYF.

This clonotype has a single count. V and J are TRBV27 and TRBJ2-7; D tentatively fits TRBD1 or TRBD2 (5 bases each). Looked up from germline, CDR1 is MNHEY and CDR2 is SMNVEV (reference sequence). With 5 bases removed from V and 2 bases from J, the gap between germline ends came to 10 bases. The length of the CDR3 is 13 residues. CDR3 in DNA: TGTGCCAGCAGTCACGGGACCACCTACGAGCAGTACTTC. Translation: CASSHGTTYEQYF.

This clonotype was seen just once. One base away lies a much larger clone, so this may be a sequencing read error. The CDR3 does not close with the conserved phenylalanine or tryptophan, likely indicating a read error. The chain's CDR3 is CASSPRTGLEKLFL. CDR3 DNA sequence: TGTGCCAGCAGCCCCCGGACAGGACTGGAAAAACTGTTTCTT. This chain uses TRBV7-6 with TRBJ1-4; 7 nucleotides line up with TRBD1. This CDR3 spans 14 amino acids. CDR1 and CDR2 from the germline V gene are SGHVS and FNYEAQ. V shed 5 bases and J 8 bases; nucleotides not matched to a gene: 8.

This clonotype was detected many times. The CDR3 bases are TGTGCCAGCAGCTTAAGGGGGGGGTCCTACAATGAGCAGTTCTTC. Translating gives CASSLRGGSYNEQFF. V is TRBV7-3 and J is TRBJ2-1; 7 nucleotides match TRBD2. J was trimmed by 1 base and V by 1 base; bases with no gene match: 1. The CDR3 length is 15 residues. Germline V lookup: CDR1 SGHTA, CDR2 FQGTGA.

CDR3 in DNA: TGTGCCAGCAGTGAGAGGGAAGAATACAATGAGCAGTTCTTC. Translated, it gives CASSEREEYNEQFF. The rearrangement joins TRBV6-1 to TRBJ2-1; D possibly corresponds to TRBD2 (5 bases). V was pared by 3 bases and J by 4 bases, with 10 bases between. Germline loops: CDR1 MNHNS, CDR2 SASEGT. This CDR3 has 14 amino acids.

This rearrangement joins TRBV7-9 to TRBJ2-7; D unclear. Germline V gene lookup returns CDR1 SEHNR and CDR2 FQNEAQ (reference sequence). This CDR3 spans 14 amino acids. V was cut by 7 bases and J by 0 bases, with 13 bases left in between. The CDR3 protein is CASTGYTDSYEQYF. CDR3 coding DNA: TGTGCCAGCACCGGATACACAGACTCCTACGAGCAGTACTTC.

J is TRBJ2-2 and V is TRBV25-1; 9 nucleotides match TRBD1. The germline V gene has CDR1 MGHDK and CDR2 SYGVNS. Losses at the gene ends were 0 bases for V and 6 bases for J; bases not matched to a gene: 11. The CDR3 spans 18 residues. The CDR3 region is CASSEYWDRARGAGELFF. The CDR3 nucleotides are TGTGCCAGCAGTGAATATTGGGACAGGGCAAGGGGTGCCGGGGAGCTGTTTTTT.

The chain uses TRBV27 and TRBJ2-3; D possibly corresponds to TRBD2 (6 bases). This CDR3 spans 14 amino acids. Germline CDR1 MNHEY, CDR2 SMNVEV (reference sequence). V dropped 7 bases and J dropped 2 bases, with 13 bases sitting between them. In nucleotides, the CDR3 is TGTGCCAGCAAGTTTCCTAGCGACACAGATACGCAGTATTTT. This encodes CASKFPSDTDTQYF.

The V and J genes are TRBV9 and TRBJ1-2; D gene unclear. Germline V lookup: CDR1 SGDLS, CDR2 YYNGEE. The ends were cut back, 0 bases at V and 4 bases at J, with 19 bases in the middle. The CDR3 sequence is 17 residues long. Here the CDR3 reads CASSVEDWAGGSYGYTF. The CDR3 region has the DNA TGTGCCAGCAGCGTAGAGGATTGGGCAGGAGGATCCTATGGCTACACCTTC. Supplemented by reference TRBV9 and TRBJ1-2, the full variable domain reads DSGVTQTPKHLITATGQRVTLRCSPRSGDLSVYWYQQSLDQGLQFLIQYYNGEERAKGNILERFSAQQFPDLHSELNLSSLELGDSALYFCASSVEDWAGGSYGYTFGSGTRLTVV.

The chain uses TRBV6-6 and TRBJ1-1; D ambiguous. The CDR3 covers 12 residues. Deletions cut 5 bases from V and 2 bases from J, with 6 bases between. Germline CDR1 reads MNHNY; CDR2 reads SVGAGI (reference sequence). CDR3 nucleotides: TGTGCCAGCAGTCACAGCAACACTGAAGCTTTCTTT. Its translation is CASSHSNTEAFF.

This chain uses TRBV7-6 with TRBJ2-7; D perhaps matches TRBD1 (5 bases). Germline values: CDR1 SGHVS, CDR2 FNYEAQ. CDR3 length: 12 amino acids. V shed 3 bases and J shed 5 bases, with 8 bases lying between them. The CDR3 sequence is CASSFNRHEQYF. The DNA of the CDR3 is TGTGCCAGCAGCTTCAACAGGCACGAGCAGTACTTC. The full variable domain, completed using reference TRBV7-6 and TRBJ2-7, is GAGVSQSPRYKVTKRGQDVALRCDPISGHVSLYWYRQALGQGPEFLTYFNYEAQQDKSGLPNDRFSAERPEGSISTLTIQRTEQRDSAMYRCASSFNRHEQYFGPGTRLTVT.

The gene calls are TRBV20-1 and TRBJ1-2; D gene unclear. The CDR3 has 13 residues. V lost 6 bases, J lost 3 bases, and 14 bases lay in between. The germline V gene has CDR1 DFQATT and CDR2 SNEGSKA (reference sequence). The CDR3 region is CSALPREYYGYTF. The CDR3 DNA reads TGCAGTGCCTTACCAAGGGAGTACTATGGCTACACCTTC.

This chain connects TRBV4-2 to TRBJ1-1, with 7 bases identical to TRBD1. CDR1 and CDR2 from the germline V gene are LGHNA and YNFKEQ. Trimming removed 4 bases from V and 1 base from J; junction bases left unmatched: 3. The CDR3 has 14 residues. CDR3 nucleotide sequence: TGTGCCAGCAGCCCGGGACAGTCGAACACTGAAGCTTTCTTT. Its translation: CASSPGQSNTEAFF.

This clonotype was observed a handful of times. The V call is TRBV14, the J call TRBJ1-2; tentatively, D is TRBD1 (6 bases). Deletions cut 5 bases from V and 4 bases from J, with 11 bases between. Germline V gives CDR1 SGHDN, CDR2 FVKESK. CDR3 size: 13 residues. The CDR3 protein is CASSKAGVYGYTF. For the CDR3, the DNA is TGTGCCAGCAGCAAAGCAGGGGTCTATGGCTACACCTTC.

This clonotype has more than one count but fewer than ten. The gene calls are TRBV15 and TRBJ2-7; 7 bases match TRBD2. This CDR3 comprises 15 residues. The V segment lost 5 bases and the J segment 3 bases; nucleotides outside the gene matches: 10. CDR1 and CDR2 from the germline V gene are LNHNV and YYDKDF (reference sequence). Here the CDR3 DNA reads TGTGCCACCAGCGCTCCGCGGGGCGGGAGCTACGAGCAGTACTTC. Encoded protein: CATSAPRGGSYEQYF. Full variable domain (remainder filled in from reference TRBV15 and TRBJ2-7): DAMVIQNPRYQVTQFGKPVTLSCSQTLNHNVMYWYQQKSSQAPKLLFHYYDKDFNNEADTPDNFQSRRPNTSFCFLDIRSPGLGDTAMYLCATSAPRGGSYEQYFGPGTRLTVT.

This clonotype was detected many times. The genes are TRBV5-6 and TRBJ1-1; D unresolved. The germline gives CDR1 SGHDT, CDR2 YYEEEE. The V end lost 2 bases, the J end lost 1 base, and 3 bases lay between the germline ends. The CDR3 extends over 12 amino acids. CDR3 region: CASSFGNTEAFF. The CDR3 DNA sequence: TGTGCCAGCAGCTTCGGGAACACTGAAGCTTTCTTT.

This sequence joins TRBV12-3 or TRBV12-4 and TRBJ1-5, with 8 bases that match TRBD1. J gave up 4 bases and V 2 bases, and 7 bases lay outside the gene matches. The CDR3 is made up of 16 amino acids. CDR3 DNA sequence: TGTGCCAGCAGTTTACCGGGACAGGTTTTTAATCAGCCCCAGCATTTT. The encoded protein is CASSLPGQVFNQPQHF.

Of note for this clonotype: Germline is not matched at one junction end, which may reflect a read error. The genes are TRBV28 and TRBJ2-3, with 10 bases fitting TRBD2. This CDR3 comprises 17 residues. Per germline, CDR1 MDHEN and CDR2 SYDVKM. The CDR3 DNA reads TGTGCCAGCACCGAAATCGGGCTAGCGGGAGCTGGAGATACGCGGTATTTT. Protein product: CASTEIGLAGAGDTRYF.

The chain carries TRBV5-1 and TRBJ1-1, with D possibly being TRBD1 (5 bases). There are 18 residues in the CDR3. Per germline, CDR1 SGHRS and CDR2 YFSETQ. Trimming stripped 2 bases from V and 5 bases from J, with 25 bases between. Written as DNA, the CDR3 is TGCGCCAGCAGCTTATCACCTCCGAGCAGGGCCGCGAAAACTGAAGCTTTCTTT. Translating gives CASSLSPPSRAAKTEAFF. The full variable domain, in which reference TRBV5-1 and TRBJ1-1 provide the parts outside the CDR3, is KAGVTQTPRYLIKTRGQQVTLSCSPISGHRSVSWYQQTPGQGLQFLFEYFSETQRNKGNFPGRFSGRQFSNSRSEMNVSTLELGDSALYLCASSLSPPSRAAKTEAFFGQGTRLTVV.